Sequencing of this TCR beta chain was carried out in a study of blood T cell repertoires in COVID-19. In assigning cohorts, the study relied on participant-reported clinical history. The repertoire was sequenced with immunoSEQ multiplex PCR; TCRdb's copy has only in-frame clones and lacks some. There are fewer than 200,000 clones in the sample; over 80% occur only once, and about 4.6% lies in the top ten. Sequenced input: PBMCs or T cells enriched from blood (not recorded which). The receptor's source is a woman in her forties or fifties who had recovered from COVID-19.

The CDR3 loop is CASSYAGEQYV. The CDR3 DNA follows: TGTGCCAGCAGTTACGCAGGGGAGCAGTACGTC. V gene TRBV28 combines with J gene TRBJ2-7, with D perhaps TRBD1 (5 bases). CDR3 size: 11 residues. CDR1 is MDHEN, CDR2 SYDVKM, per germline. Trimming cost V 4 bases and J 7 bases, with 8 bases left between them.